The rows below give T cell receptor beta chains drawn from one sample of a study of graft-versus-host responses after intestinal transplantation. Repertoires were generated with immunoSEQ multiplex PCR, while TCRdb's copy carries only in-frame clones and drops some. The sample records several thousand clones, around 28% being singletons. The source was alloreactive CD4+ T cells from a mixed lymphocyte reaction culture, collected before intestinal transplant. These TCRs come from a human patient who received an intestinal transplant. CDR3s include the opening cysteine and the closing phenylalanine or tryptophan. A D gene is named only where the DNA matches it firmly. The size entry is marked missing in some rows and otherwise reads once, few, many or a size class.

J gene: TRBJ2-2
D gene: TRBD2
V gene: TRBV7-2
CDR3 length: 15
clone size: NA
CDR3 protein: CASSSGTILYGELFF
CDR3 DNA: TGTGCCAGCAGCTCCGGGACTATATTGTACGGGGAGCTGTTTTTT

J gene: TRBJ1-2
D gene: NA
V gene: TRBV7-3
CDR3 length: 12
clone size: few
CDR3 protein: CASSFEGYGYTF
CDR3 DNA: TGTGCCAGCAGCTTCGAGGGATATGGCTACACCTTC

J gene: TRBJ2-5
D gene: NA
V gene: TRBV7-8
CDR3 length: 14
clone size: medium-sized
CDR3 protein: CASSFGTVQETQYF
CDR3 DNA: TGTGCCAGCAGCTTCGGGACCGTACAAGAGACCCAGTACTTC

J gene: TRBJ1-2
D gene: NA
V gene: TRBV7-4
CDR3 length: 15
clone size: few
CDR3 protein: CASSLAGGSPYGYTF
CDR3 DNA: TGTGCCAGCAGCTTAGCTGGTGGGAGTCCTTATGGCTACACCTTC

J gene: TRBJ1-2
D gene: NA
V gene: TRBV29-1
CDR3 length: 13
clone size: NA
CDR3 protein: CSVEERGAGGYTF
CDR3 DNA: TGCAGCGTTGAGGAGCGGGGGGCGGGAGGCTACACCTTC

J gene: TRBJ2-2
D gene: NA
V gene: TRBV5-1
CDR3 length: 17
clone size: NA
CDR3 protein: CASSFQRGNSNTGELFF
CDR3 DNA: TGCGCCAGCAGCTTTCAACGGGGCAACTCGAACACCGGGGAGCTGTTTTTT

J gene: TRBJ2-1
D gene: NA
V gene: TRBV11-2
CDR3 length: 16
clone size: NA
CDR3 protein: CASSSPPVRSYNEQFF
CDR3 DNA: TGTGCCAGCAGCTCCCCACCCGTGAGGTCCTACAATGAGCAGTTCTTC

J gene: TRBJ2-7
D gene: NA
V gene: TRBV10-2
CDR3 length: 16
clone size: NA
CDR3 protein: CASSEWGGRRSYEQYF
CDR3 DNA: TGCGCCAGCAGTGAGTGGGGGGGGCGCAGATCCTACGAGCAGTACTTC

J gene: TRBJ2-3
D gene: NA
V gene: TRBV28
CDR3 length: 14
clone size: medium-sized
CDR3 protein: CASSSGGITDTQYF
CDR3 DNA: TGTGCCAGCAGTTCAGGTGGAATCACAGATACGCAGTATTTT

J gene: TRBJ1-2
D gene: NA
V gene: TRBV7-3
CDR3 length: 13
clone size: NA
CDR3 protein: CASSLGRPYGYTF
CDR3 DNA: TGTGCCAGCAGCTTAGGACGTCCCTATGGCTACACCTTC

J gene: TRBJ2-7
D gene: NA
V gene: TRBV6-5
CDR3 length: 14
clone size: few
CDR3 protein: CASSGSPISYEQYF
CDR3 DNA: TGTGCCAGCAGTGGATCTCCTATTTCCTACGAGCAGTACTTC

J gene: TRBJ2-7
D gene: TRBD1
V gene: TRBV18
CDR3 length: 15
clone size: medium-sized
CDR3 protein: CASSPPGQSSYEQYF
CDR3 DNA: TGTGCCAGCTCACCTCCGGGACAGAGCTCCTACGAGCAGTACTTC

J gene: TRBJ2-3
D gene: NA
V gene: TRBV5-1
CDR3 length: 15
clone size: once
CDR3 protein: CASSLGLPLTDTQYF
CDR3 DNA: TGCGCCAGCAGCTTAGGACTTCCCCTGACAGATACGCAGTATTTT

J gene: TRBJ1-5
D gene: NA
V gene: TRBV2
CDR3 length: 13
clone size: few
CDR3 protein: CASSEGIRQPQHF
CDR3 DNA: TGTGCCAGCAGTGAAGGTATTCGTCAGCCCCAGCATTTT

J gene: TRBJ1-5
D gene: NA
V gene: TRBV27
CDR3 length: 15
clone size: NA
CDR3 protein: CASSSKVEGDQPQHF
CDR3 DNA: TGTGCCAGCAGTTCCAAAGTCGAGGGGGATCAGCCCCAGCATTTT

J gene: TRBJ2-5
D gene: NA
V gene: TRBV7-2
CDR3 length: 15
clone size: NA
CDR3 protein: CASSRAGRGQETQYF
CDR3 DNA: TGTGCCAGCAGCCGCGCGGGCAGGGGACAAGAGACCCAGTACTTC

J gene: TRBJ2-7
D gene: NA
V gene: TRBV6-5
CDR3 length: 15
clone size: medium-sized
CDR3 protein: CASSYGRGTTYEQYF
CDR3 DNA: TGTGCCAGCAGTTACGGGCGGGGCACCACCTACGAGCAGTACTTC

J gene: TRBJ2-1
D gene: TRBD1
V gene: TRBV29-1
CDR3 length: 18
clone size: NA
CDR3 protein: CSGDRGSSGGSSYNEQFF
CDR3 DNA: TGCAGCGGCGACAGGGGAAGTTCGGGTGGCAGCTCCTACAATGAGCAGTTCTTC

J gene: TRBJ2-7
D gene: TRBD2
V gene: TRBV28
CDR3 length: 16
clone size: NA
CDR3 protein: CASSLWAGGHSYEQYF
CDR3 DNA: TGTGCCAGCAGTTTATGGGCGGGAGGCCACTCCTACGAGCAGTACTTC

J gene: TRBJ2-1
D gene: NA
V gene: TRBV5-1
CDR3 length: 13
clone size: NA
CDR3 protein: CASSFQEYNEQFF
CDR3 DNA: TGCGCCAGCAGCTTTCAGGAGTACAATGAGCAGTTCTTC

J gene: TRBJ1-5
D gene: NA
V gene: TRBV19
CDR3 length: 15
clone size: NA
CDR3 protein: CASGIGGITNQPQHF
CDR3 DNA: TGTGCCAGTGGGATCGGAGGGATTACCAATCAGCCCCAGCATTTT

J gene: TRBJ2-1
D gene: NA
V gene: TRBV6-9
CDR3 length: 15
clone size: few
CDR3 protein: CASSYSIGPGGEQFF
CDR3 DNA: TGTGCCAGCAGTTACTCGATAGGGCCCGGGGGCGAGCAGTTCTTC

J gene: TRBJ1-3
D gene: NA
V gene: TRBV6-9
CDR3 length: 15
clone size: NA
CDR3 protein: CASSAPGRSANTIYF
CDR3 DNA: TGTGCCAGCAGTGCTCCGGGACGGAGCGCAAACACCATATATTTT

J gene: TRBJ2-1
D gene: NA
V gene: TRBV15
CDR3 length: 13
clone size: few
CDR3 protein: CATSTRTYNEQFF
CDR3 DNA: TGTGCCACCAGCACCCGAACCTACAATGAGCAGTTCTTC

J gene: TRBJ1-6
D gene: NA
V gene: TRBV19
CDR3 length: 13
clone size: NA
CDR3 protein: CASTGRPDSPLHF
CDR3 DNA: TGTGCCAGTACGGGCAGGCCCGATTCACCCCTCCACTTT

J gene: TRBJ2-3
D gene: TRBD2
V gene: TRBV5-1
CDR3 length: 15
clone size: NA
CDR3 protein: CASSLGLAGTDTQYF
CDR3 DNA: TGCGCCAGCAGCTTAGGACTAGCGGGTACAGATACGCAGTATTTT

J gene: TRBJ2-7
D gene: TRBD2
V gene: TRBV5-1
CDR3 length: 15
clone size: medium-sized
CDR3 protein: CASSLVASGYYEQYF
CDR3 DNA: TGCGCCAGCAGCTTGGTGGCTAGCGGGTATTACGAGCAGTACTTC

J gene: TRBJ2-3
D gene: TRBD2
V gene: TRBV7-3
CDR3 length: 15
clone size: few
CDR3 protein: CASSPNSGIADTQYF
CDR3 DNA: TGTGCCAGCAGCCCCAATAGCGGGATAGCAGATACGCAGTATTTT

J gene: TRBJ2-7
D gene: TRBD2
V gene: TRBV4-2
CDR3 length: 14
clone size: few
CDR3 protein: CASSQRDYPYEQYF
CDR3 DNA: TGTGCCAGCAGCCAAAGGGACTACCCCTACGAGCAGTACTTC

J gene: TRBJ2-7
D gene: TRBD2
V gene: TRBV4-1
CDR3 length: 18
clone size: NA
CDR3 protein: CASSQEGEAGGPLYEQYF
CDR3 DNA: TGCGCCAGCAGCCAAGAAGGGGAAGCGGGAGGGCCCCTTTACGAGCAGTACTTC

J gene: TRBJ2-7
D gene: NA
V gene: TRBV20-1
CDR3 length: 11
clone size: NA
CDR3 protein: CSAGPNYEQYF
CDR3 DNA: TGCAGTGCCGGCCCAAACTACGAGCAGTACTTC

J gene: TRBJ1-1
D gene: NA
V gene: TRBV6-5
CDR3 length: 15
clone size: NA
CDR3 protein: CASSYRTGTPPTAFF
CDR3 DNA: TGTGCCAGCAGTTACCGAACTGGGACTCCACCGACAGCTTTCTTT

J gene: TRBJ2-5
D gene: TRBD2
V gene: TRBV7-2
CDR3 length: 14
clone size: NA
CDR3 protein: CASSWGGGQETQYF
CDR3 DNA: TGTGCCAGCAGCTGGGGCGGGGGGCAAGAGACCCAGTACTTC

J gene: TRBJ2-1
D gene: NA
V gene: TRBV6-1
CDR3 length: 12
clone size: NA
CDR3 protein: CASTIIRNEQFF
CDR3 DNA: TGTGCCAGCACAATCATTCGAAATGAGCAGTTCTTC

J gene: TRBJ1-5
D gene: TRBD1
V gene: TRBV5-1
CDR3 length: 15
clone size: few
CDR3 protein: CASSPGQGGNQPQHF
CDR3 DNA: TGCGCCAGCAGCCCCGGACAGGGTGGCAATCAGCCCCAGCATTTT

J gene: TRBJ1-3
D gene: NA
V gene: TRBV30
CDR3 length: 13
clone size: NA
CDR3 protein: CACTTLGWNTIYF
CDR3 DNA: TGTGCCTGTACCACCCTCGGGTGGAACACCATATATTTT

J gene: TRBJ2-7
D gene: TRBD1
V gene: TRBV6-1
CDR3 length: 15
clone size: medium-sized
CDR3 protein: CASRTHRDRGYEQYF
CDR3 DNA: TGTGCCAGCAGAACACACCGGGACAGGGGATACGAGCAGTACTTC

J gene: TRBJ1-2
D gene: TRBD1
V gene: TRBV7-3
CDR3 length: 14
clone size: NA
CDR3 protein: CASSLTGGQGHYTF
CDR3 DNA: TGTGCCAGCAGCTTAACGGGGGGACAGGGTCACTACACCTTC

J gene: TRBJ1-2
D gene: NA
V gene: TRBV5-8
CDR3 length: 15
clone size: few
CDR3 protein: CASIRVGGLNYGYTF
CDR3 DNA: TGTGCCAGCATCAGGGTAGGTGGGCTTAACTATGGCTACACCTTC

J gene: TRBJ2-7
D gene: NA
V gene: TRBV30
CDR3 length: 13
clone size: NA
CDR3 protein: CAWSPRRGWEQYF
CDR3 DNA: TGTGCCTGGAGTCCCCGACGGGGCTGGGAGCAGTACTTC

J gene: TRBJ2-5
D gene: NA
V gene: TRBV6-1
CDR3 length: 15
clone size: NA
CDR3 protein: CASRMQGAGGQTQYF
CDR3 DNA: TGTGCCAGCAGAATGCAGGGGGCGGGAGGGCAGACCCAGTACTTC

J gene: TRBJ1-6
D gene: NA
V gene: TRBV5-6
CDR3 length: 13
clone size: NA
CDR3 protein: CASRGEEGSPLHF
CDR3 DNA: TGTGCCAGCCGAGGGGAGGAAGGGTCACCCCTCCACTTT

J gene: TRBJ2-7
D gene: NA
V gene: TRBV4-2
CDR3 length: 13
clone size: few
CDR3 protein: CASSLAQGIEQYF
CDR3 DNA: TGTGCCAGCAGCTTAGCTCAAGGTATCGAGCAGTACTTC

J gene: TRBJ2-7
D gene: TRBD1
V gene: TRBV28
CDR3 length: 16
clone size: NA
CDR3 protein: CASSWKRGQGGTEQYF
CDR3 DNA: TGTGCCAGCAGTTGGAAGAGGGGACAGGGGGGTACCGAGCAGTACTTC

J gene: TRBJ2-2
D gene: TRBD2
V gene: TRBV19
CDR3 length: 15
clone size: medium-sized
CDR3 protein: CASKLAGVNTGELFF
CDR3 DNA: TGTGCCAGTAAACTAGCGGGAGTGAACACCGGGGAGCTGTTTTTT

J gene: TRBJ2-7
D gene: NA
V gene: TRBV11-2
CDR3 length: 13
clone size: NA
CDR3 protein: CASSLALAYEQYF
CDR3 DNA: TGTGCCAGCAGCTTAGCGCTAGCGTACGAGCAGTACTTC

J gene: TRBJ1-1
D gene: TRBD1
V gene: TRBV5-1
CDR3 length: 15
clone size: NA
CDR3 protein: CASSLATGRSAEAFF
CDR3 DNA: TGCGCCAGCAGCTTGGCGACAGGGAGGTCCGCTGAAGCTTTCTTT

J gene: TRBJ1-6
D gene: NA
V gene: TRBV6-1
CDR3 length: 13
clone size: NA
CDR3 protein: CASSEFAESPLHF
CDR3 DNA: TGTGCCAGCAGTGAATTTGCGGAATCACCCCTCCACTTT

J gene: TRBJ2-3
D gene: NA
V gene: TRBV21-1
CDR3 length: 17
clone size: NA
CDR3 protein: CASSKSPSGRNTDTQYF
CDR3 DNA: TGTGCCAGCAGCAAATCACCTAGCGGGAGGAACACAGATACGCAGTATTTT

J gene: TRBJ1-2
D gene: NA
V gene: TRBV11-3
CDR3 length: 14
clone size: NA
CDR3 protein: CASSLPTGNSGYTF
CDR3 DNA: TGTGCCAGCAGCTTACCTACAGGGAATAGCGGCTACACCTTC

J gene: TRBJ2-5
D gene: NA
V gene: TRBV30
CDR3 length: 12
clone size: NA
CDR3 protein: CAWSVGQETQYF
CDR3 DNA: TGTGCCTGGAGTGTCGGCCAAGAGACCCAGTACTTC

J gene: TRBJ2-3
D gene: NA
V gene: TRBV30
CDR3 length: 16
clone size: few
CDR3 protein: CAWSVPRGGTTDTQYF
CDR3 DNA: TGTGCCTGGAGTGTACCGAGGGGGGGGACCACAGATACGCAGTATTTT

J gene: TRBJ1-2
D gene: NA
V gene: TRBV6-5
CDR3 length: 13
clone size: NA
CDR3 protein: CASSLDSNYGYTF
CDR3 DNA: TGTGCCAGCAGCCTGGACAGTAACTATGGCTACACCTTC